This T cell receptor (beta chain) comes out of a study of T-cell memory formation after mild COVID-19. Study overall: TCR clusters showed largely donor specificity. The study's findings and limits: Contracting clones, day 15 to 85, had balanced CD4/CD8, and later expanders favored CD4+.

TCRdb ran MiXCR on the 5' RACE reads and lists one entry per CDR3 protein. This repertoire shows approximately 480,000 distinct CDR3 sequences, approximately 18% found once; its top ten account for about 12%. In this sample, this clonotype turned up a few times. Its antigen is not identified. V lost 5 bases and J 5 bases, leaving 7 bases between the germline ends. This CDR3 is 12 amino acids long. The germline V gene has CDR1 SGHTA and CDR2 FQGNSA. Sequenced material: PBMCs or a T cell subset sorted from them (not recorded which). The chain recombines TRBV7-2 with TRBJ2-1; D might be TRBD2 (5 bases). This sequence was found in an adult woman who had mild COVID-19 (a few samples of this study predate the infection). Cell type and time point are not known. For the CDR3, the DNA is TGTGCCAGCAGCGCCGGGAACAATGAGCAGTTCTTC. It yields the protein CASSAGNNEQFF.